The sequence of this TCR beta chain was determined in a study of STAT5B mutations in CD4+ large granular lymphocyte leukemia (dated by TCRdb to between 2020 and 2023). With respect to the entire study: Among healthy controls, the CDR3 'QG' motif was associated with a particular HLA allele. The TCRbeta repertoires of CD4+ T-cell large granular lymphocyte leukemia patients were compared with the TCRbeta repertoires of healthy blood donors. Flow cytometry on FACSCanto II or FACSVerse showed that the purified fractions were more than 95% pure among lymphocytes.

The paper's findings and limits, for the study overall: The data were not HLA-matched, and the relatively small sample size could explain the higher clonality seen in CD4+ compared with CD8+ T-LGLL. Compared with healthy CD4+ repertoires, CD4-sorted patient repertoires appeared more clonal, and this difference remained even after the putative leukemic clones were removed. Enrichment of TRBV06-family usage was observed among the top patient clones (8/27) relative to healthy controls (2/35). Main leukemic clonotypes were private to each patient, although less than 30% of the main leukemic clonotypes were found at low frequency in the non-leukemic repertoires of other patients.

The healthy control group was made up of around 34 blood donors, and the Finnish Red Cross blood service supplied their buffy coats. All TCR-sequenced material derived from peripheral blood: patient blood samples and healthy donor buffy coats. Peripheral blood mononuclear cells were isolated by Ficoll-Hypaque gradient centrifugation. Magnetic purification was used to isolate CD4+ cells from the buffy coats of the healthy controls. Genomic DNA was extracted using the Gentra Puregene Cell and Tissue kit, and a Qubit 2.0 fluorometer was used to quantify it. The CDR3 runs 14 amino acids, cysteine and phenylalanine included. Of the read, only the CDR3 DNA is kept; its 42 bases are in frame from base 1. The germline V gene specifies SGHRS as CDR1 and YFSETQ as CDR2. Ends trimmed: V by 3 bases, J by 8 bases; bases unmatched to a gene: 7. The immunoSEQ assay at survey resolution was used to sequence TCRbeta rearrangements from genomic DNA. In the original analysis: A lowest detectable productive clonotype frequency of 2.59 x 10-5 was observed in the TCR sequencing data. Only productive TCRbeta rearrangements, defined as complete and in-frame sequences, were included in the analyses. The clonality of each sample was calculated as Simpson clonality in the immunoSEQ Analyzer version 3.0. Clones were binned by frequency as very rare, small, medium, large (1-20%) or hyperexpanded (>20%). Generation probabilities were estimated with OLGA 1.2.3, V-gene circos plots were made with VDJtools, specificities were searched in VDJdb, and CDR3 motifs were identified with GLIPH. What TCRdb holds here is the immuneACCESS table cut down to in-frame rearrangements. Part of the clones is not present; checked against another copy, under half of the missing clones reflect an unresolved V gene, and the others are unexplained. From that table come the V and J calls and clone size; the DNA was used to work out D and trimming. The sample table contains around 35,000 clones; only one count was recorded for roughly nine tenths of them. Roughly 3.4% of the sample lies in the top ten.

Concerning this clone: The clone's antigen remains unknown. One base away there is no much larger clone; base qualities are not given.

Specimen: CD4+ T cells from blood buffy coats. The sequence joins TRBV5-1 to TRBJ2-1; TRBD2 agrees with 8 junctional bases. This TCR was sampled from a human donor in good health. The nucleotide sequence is TGCGCCAGCAGCTCCAGCGGGAGCGCATATGAGCAGTTCTTC. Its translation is CASSSSGSAYEQFF.